One sample yielded the 13 T cell receptor beta chains listed below, sequenced in a study of shared clonotypes between healthy human individuals (dated by TCRdb to 2018 to 2021). CD8 naive samples were CD45RO-negative cells positively selected for CCR7, giving a CD45RA+CCR7+ population that excluded TemRA cells. Libraries were constructed by the immunoSEQ multiplex PCR assay. TCRdb stores this immuneACCESS table with in-frame sequences only. Part of the clones is absent; in the studies checked, under half of the shortfall reflects unresolved V genes, and no reason is known for the rest. For this sample the table gives under 1 million clones, of which approximately 97% were detected only once. About 0.25% of the sample comes from the top ten. Material: naive CD8+ T cells sorted from blood. Taken with the paper, the label for cell subset or site translates to: CD45RA+CCR7+. The source of these receptors is a man aged 25 to 45 in good health.

The gene calls are TRBV28 and TRBJ1-2; D uncertain. The CDR3 runs to 11 residues. Trimming removed 5 bases from V and 5 bases from J, with 6 bases in between. Looked up from germline, CDR1 is MDHEN and CDR2 is SYDVKM. Written as DNA, the CDR3 is TGTGCCAGCAGTGTTCGGTATGGCTACACCTTC. Its protein product is CASSVRYGYTF.

J is TRBJ1-5 and V is TRBV27; no firm D call. This CDR3 contains 14 residues. The germline V gene encodes CDR1 MNHEY and CDR2 SMNVEV (reference sequence). V was shortened by 5 bases and J by 11 bases, with 19 bases between the two germline ends. CDR3 nucleotide sequence: TGTGCCAGCAGTACCAGGTGGCAGATCAGCACCCAGCATTTT. Encoded protein: CASSTRWQISTQHF.

The V and J genes are TRBV28 and TRBJ2-1; D is undetermined. CDR3 size: 15 residues. Germline CDR1 MDHEN, CDR2 SYDVKM. V was shortened by 4 bases and J by 0 bases, with 10 bases between the two germline ends. The CDR3 sequence is CASSSNSASYNEQFF. CDR3 DNA sequence: TGTGCCAGCAGTTCAAACAGCGCCTCCTACAATGAGCAGTTCTTC.

As regards this clone: Other DNA sequences in the same sample also yield this CDR3. The V call is TRBV29-1, the J call TRBJ2-1, with 7 bases matching TRBD2. The CDR3 consists of 14 residues. CDR1 is SQVTM and CDR2 is ANQGSEA in the germline V gene. V was clipped by 0 bases and J by 3 bases; unmatched bases: 2. The CDR3 region is CSVEDRDYYNEQFF. CDR3 DNA: TGCAGCGTTGAAGATCGGGACTACTACAATGAGCAGTTCTTC.

CDR3: CASSLTGKLGTYEQYF. The CDR3 DNA follows: TGTGCCAGCAGCTTGACCGGTAAACTGGGCACCTACGAGCAGTACTTC. The rearrangement links TRBV7-9 to TRBJ2-7; D ambiguous. The CDR3 extends over 16 amino acids. V lost 3 bases and J 2 bases, leaving 17 bases between the germline ends. Germline V gives CDR1 SEHNR, CDR2 FQNEAQ (reference sequence).

The chain recombines TRBV28 with TRBJ2-7, with D tentatively TRBD1 (6 bases). The length of the CDR3 is 14 residues. The V gene lost 3 bases and the J gene lost 5 bases, with 14 bases spanning the gap. Germline CDR1 reads MDHEN; CDR2 reads SYDVKM. The CDR3 spells CASSFDRTMDEQYF. The CDR3 nucleotides are TGTGCCAGCAGTTTCGACAGGACAATGGACGAGCAGTACTTC.

The chain is built from TRBV2 and TRBJ2-3; 7 bases are shared with TRBD1. The CDR3 consists of 15 residues. V shed 10 bases and J 0 bases; nucleotides not matched to a gene: 10. Germline V gene lookup returns CDR1 SNHLY and CDR2 FYNNEI. CDR3 DNA: TGTGCCACCGCCCTCGAGGGGGCCAGCACAGATACGCAGTATTTT. As protein: CATALEGASTDTQYF.

The chain employs TRBV7-9 and TRBJ2-3; 7 bases fit TRBD2. This CDR3 contains 16 residues. Looked up from germline, CDR1 is SEHNR and CDR2 is FQNEAQ (reference sequence). The V segment lost 3 bases and the J segment 2 bases; nucleotides outside the gene matches: 8. The CDR3 region is CASSLEGGENTDTQYF. In DNA form, the CDR3 reads TGTGCCAGCAGCTTGGAGGGAGGGGAAAACACAGATACGCAGTATTTT.

Here the CDR3 reads CASSQPKGTGSWSEQYF. The CDR3 coding sequence is TGTGCCAGCAGCCAACCGAAAGGGACAGGGTCTTGGAGCGAGCAGTACTTC. The rearrangement uses TRBV7-9 and TRBJ2-7; 9 bases are a match to TRBD1. The CDR3 has 17 amino acids. Per germline, CDR1 SEHNR and CDR2 FQNEAQ (reference sequence). V was pared by 5 bases and J by 6 bases, with 17 bases of the junction left unmatched.

V and J are TRBV4-3 and TRBJ2-7, with 9 positions matching TRBD2. Germline CDR1 and CDR2: LGHNA and YSLEER. J was trimmed by 4 bases and V by 1 base; bases with no gene match: 5. CDR3 length equals 15 residues. Here the CDR3 DNA reads TGCGCCAGCAGCCAAGGAATTAGCGGGAGATACGAGCAGTACTTC. It yields the protein CASSQGISGRYEQYF.

The V call is TRBV4-3, the J call TRBJ2-7; 7 bases are a match to TRBD1. The trim removed 0 bases at V and 9 bases at J, leaving 11 bases unmatched. Germline assignment: CDR1 LGHNA and CDR2 YSLEER. The CDR3 is made up of 15 amino acids. Written as DNA, the CDR3 is TGCGCCAGCAGCCAAGATCAGGGACAGAGCCGAGGGCAGTACTTC. Translation gives CASSQDQGQSRGQYF.

The chain is built from TRBV10-3 and TRBJ1-1; D remains unclear. CDR1 and CDR2 from the germline V gene are ENHRY and SYGVKD. This CDR3 spans 14 amino acids. V shed 6 bases and J shed 3 bases, with 14 bases lying between them. CDR3 sequence reads: CAIRQQTGDTEAFF. CDR3 in DNA: TGTGCCATCAGGCAGCAGACTGGGGACACTGAAGCTTTCTTT.

The V call is TRBV7-9, the J call TRBJ1-1; 11 bases align to TRBD1. The CDR3 sequence is 17 residues long. Unmatched junction bases numbered 10, after V lost 5 bases and J lost 2 bases. The germline V gene has CDR1 SEHNR and CDR2 FQNEAQ (reference sequence). The CDR3 DNA sequence: TGTGCCAGCAGCCCCTCCGGGACAGGGGGATTTAACACTGAAGCTTTCTTT. Its protein product is CASSPSGTGGFNTEAFF. The whole variable domain, remainder taken from reference TRBV7-9 and TRBJ1-1, is DTGVSQNPRHKITKRGQNVTFRCDPISEHNRLYWYRQTLGQGPEFLTYFQNEAQLEKSRLLSDRFSAERPKGSFSTLEIQRTEQGDSAMYLCASSPSGTGGFNTEAFFGQGTRLTVV.